Below, one T cell receptor (beta chain) is given with its context. This sample is part of a study of shared clonotypes between healthy human individuals. Study summary: A couple of women and a few men aged 18 to 49 made up the donors. CD4 naive and memory got three plates each, CD8 naive two, CD8 memory one.

Running of the assay took place at deep level. Assay used: immunoSEQ multiplex PCR; TCRdb lists only in-frame clones, some missing. Among roughly 1,800,000 clones, about 95% were seen once, and the ten largest hold approximately 1.2%. Selected positively for CCR7 and CD45RO-negative, naive CD8 cells excluded terminally differentiated effector memory CD45RA+ cells. There were only Caucasian adults among the donors, and all lived in Nashville, Tennessee. V shed 5 bases and J shed 4 bases, with 8 bases lying between them. In germline, CDR1 is SGHRS, CDR2 YFSETQ. The CDR3 totals 12 residues. This clonotype was sampled from a man aged 18 to 35 in good health. J is TRBJ2-3 and V is TRBV5-1; tentatively, D is TRBD1 (6 bases). Sequenced sample: naive CD8+ T cells sorted from blood. The DNA for the CDR3 is TGCGCCAGCAGTGGGGGCGCAGATACGCAGTATTTT. Its translation is CASSGGADTQYF. The variable domain in full, with the rest retrieved from reference TRBV5-1 and TRBJ2-3, is KAGVTQTPRYLIKTRGQQVTLSCSPISGHRSVSWYQQTPGQGLQFLFEYFSETQRNKGNFPGRFSGRQFSNSRSEMNVSTLELGDSALYLCASSGGADTQYFGPGTRLTVL.